These 10 T cell receptor beta chains share one sample of origin, sequenced in a study of T cells after yellow fever vaccination. TCRdb processed the 5' RACE reads anew with MiXCR; each CDR3 protein has one entry. Of approximately 300,000 distinct CDR3 sequences listed, 10% to 15% are singletons. Sequencing was performed on CD4+ T cells sorted from PBMCs, taken 45 days after the yellow fever booster vaccination. All receptors come from a man in his thirties or forties who received the YFV17D yellow fever vaccine.

There are a few counts of this clonotype. This chain joins TRBV15 and TRBJ2-3; 7 bases match TRBD2. With 0 bases clipped from V and 3 bases from J, the junction kept 6 bases outside the gene matches. The CDR3 loop spans 16 amino acids. Germline V CDR1 and CDR2: LNHNV, YYDKDF (reference sequence). In DNA form, the CDR3 reads TGTGCCACCAGCAGAGATGGCGGGGGAGGGACAGATACGCAGTATTTT. Translation: CATSRDGGGGTDTQYF.

This sequence joins TRBV29-1 and TRBJ1-1; 11 bases fit TRBD1. J lost 5 bases, V lost 6 bases, and 5 bases had no gene match. Per germline, CDR1 SQVTM and CDR2 ANQGSEA. CDR3 length: 13 residues. The CDR3 sequence: CSVGQGVRTEAFF. The CDR3 DNA reads TGCAGCGTGGGACAGGGGGTTCGAACTGAAGCTTTCTTT.

The chain combines TRBV6-2 or TRBV6-3 with TRBJ2-5, with 7 positions matching TRBD2. With 0 bases clipped from V and 5 bases from J, the junction kept 15 bases outside the gene matches. The CDR3 contains 18 residues. Per germline, CDR1 MNHEY and CDR2 SVGEGT. The CDR3 DNA reads as TGTGCCAGCAGTTACTCGAGATCTCTAGCGAGCGGGGTGGAGACCCAGTACTTC. Translated: CASSYSRSLASGVETQYF.

Ten or more counts support this clonotype. V usage is TRBV20-1 and J usage is TRBJ1-6; 8 nucleotides align to TRBD1. Germline V CDR1 and CDR2: DFQATT, SNEGSKA (reference sequence). CDR3 length: 14 residues. With V trimmed by 6 bases and J by 7 bases, 8 bases remained unmatched. CDR3 in DNA: TGCAGTGCGGAAAGACAGGGGAACAATTCACCCCTCCACTTT. This sequence encodes CSAERQGNNSPLHF.

This clonotype was detected only a few times. The V and J genes are TRBV28 and TRBJ2-7; D is uncertain. Germline V gene data show CDR1 as MDHEN and CDR2 as SYDVKM. V was cut by 7 bases and J by 2 bases, with 12 bases left in between. The CDR3 has 13 amino acids. This CDR3 is CASNTGRTYEQYF. DNA of the CDR3: TGTGCCAGCAATACTGGACGGACCTACGAGCAGTACTTC.

The chain carries TRBV2 and TRBJ2-5; D tentatively reads TRBD1 or TRBD2 (5 bases each). The length of the CDR3 is 15 residues. V was pared by 4 bases and J by 2 bases, with 14 bases between. Germline assignment: CDR1 SNHLY and CDR2 FYNNEI. The CDR3 reads CASSAGVGEQETQYF. The CDR3 DNA follows: TGTGCCAGCAGTGCTGGCGTGGGGGAGCAAGAGACCCAGTACTTC.

The rearrangement joins TRBV21-1 to TRBJ2-7; the table's D call TRBD1 went unverified against the DNA. TRBV21-1 is deemed a pseudogene. This CDR3 spans 15 amino acids. The CDR3 nucleotides are TGTGCCAGCCGCACTCGACAGGGATCAATATACGAGCAGTACTTC. Protein sequence: CASRTRQGSIYEQYF.

This clonotype came up a few times. V and J are TRBV12-3 or TRBV12-4 and TRBJ2-7; tentatively, D is TRBD1 (6 bases). This CDR3 comprises 14 residues. V gave up 2 bases and J gave up 6 bases, with 14 bases separating them. CDR3 residues: CASSLKGRGGEQYF. CDR3 DNA: TGTGCCAGCAGTTTAAAGGGCAGGGGCGGCGAGCAGTACTTC.

The rearrangement uses TRBV7-3 and TRBJ2-1, with D perhaps TRBD1 (6 bases). This CDR3 is 12 amino acids long. With 6 bases removed from V and 12 bases from J, the gap between germline ends came to 15 bases. From germline, CDR1 is SGHTA and CDR2 FQGTGA. For the CDR3, the DNA is TGTGCCAGCAGTTTAGACAGGACTCCGCAGTTCTTC. This gives the protein CASSLDRTPQFF.

The V call is TRBV6-1, the J call TRBJ1-6, with TRBD1 matching 7 bases. The germline V gene encodes CDR1 MNHNS and CDR2 SASEGT. J was trimmed by 10 bases and V by 6 bases; bases with no gene match: 6. The CDR3 extends over 13 amino acids. The CDR3 spells CASSDRDRSPLHF. The DNA for the CDR3 is TGTGCCAGCAGCGACAGGGATCGATCACCCCTCCACTTT.